The 21 T cell receptor beta chains in this list originate from one sample, sequenced in a study of T cells in Graves' hyperthyroidism and ophthalmopathy. Regions amplified from RNA transcripts were the TCR beta CDR3 regions. HTBI primers were employed in a first-round RT-PCR of the TCR CDR3. TCRdb re-called the multiplex PCR reads with MiXCR, one entry per CDR3 protein. The table includes roughly 700,000 distinct CDR3 sequences, over 35% detected once. Sequencing was carried out using blood. These receptors were obtained from a middle-aged woman with Graves' hyperthyroidism.

To note about this clonotype: The junction differs from germline at one of its ends, possibly a read error. The J gene is TRBJ2-7, the V gene TRBV7-8; perhaps TRBD1 as D (6 bases). This CDR3 spans 15 amino acids. Germline-derived CDR1 and CDR2 are SGHVS and FQNEAQ. CDR3 sequence reads: CASSPDRPFPYEQYF. In DNA, the CDR3 is TGCGCCAGCAGCCCCGACAGGCCATTTCCCTACGAGCAGTACTTC.

This clonotype was counted many times. The chain is built from TRBV2 and TRBJ2-6, with TRBD2 identical over 7 bases. CDR1 SNHLY and CDR2 FYNNEI come from the germline V gene. Trimming removed 1 base from V and 0 bases from J; junction bases left unmatched: 9. The CDR3 contains 19 residues. The CDR3 nucleotides read TGTGCCAGCAGTGAAGAAGGGAGCGGGGCCGGCTCTGGGGCCAACGTCCTGACTTTC. Its protein product is CASSEEGSGAGSGANVLTF.

This sequence joins TRBV2 and TRBJ1-2; 8 bases fit TRBD1. CDR1 and CDR2 from the germline V gene are SNHLY and FYNNEI. The CDR3 loop spans 13 amino acids. CDR3 amino acids: CASAGQGDYGYTF. The DNA of the CDR3 is TGTGCTAGCGCAGGACAGGGAGACTATGGCTACACCTTC.

V is TRBV7-2 and J is TRBJ1-1; D unclear. Germline V CDR1 and CDR2: SGHTA, FQGNSA. V was trimmed by 10 bases and J by 4 bases, leaving 13 bases between them. The length of the CDR3 is 12 residues. The chain's CDR3 is CATSSMVTEAFF. CDR3 sequence (DNA): TGTGCCACCAGTAGCATGGTCACTGAAGCTTTCTTT.

This clonotype has a count of ten or more. The chain joins TRBV2 to TRBJ1-5; 7 bases line up with TRBD1. J lost 5 bases, V lost 6 bases, and 1 base had no gene match. Germline assignment: CDR1 SNHLY and CDR2 FYNNEI. CDR3 size: 12 residues. CDR3 coding DNA: TGTGCCAGCAGGACAGGGTATCAGCCCCAGCATTTT. Translated: CASRTGYQPQHF. Complete variable domain (other parts from reference TRBV2 and TRBJ1-5): EPEVTQTPSHQVTQMGQEVILRCVPISNHLYFYWYRQILGQKVEFLVSFYNNEISEKSEIFDDQFSVERPDGSNFTLKIRSTKLEDSAMYFCASRTGYQPQHFGDGTRLSIL.

The rearrangement links TRBV20-1 to TRBJ2-7, with D perhaps TRBD2 (5 bases). V was cut by 1 base and J by 5 bases, with 21 bases left in between. Germline V gene lookup returns CDR1 DFQATT and CDR2 SNEGSKA (reference sequence). The length of the CDR3 is 16 residues. The CDR3 here is CSARGLMGVVFHEQYF. As DNA, the CDR3 is TGCAGTGCTAGAGGCTTAATGGGAGTGGTTTTTCACGAGCAGTACTTC.

The DNA for the CDR3 is TGTGCCAGCAGTTTGGACAGAAGGAACTATGGCTACACCTTC. This translates into CASSLDRRNYGYTF. The chain is built from TRBV27 and TRBJ1-2; TRBD1 is a possible D gene (6 bases). Trimming shortened V by 3 bases and J by 2 bases, and 10 bases separated the two germline ends. Germline CDR1 MNHEY, CDR2 SMNVEV (reference sequence). This CDR3 comprises 14 residues.

This clonotype was found many times. The CDR3 region has the DNA TGCAGTGCTAGAGATCAGGGAAACTATGGCTACACCTTC. Translation: CSARDQGNYGYTF. V gene TRBV20-1 combines with J gene TRBJ1-2; tentative D call: TRBD1 (5 bases). Germline CDR1 and CDR2: DFQATT and SNEGSKA (reference sequence). The V and J ends lost 0 bases and 2 bases respectively, with 7 bases between them. The CDR3 consists of 13 residues.

J is TRBJ2-7 and V is TRBV7-9; 9 bases are shared with TRBD1. Trimming removed 5 bases from V and 4 bases from J; junction bases left unmatched: 12. The CDR3 length is 16 residues. The germline V gene has CDR1 SEHNR and CDR2 FQNEAQ (reference sequence). CDR3 DNA: TGTGCCAGCAGCCACGGAAGGACAGGGGAGCGGTACGAGCAGTACTTC. As protein: CASSHGRTGERYEQYF.

As concerns this clonotype: This clone may be a read error of a much larger clone one base away. CDR3 amino acids: CVSSERPGGSNSPLHF. In DNA, the CDR3 is TGTGTCAGCAGTGAACGTCCCGGGGGTAGTAATTCACCCCTCCACTTT. The chain is built from TRBV2 and TRBJ1-6; TRBD1 might be the D (5 bases). Germline-derived CDR1 and CDR2 are SNHLY and FYNNEI. CDR3 length: 16 residues.

Worth noting for this clonotype: This may stem from a read error, because a much larger clone lies one nucleotide away. CDR3 DNA sequence: TGTGCCAGTAAGACAGGGGGTCGCAATCAGCGCCAGCATTTT. It translates to CASKTGGRNQRQHF. The chain has TRBV19 and TRBJ1-5, with 9 bases aligning to TRBD1. Germline V CDR1 and CDR2: LNHDA, SQIVND (reference sequence). This CDR3 is built from 14 residues.

Many counts were recorded for this clonotype. This chain links TRBV10-3 with TRBJ2-7; 8 bases line up with TRBD1. Trimming cost V 4 bases and J 4 bases; bases outside gene matches: 9. Germline CDR1 and CDR2: ENHRY and SYGVKD. The CDR3 contains 15 residues. As DNA, the CDR3 is TGTGCCATCAGTGCCGACCAGGGGGCTTTTTACGAGCAGTACTTC. Its translation is CAISADQGAFYEQYF.

With respect to this clonotype: At one end, the junction sequence differs from germline, possibly due to a read error. The chain employs TRBV6-1 and TRBJ1-4, with TRBD1 as a possible D gene (6 bases). The CDR3 runs 18 residues. Germline V CDR1 and CDR2: MNHNS, SASEGT. This CDR3 is CAISDLQGGNTGNEKLFF. In nucleotides, the CDR3 is TGTGCCATCAGTGACCTACAGGGAGGGAACACTGGTAATGAAAAACTGTTTTTT.

The sample holds a few counts of this clonotype. V is TRBV11-3 and J is TRBJ1-4; D perhaps matches TRBD1 (6 bases). V lost 2 bases to trimming and J lost 7 bases, with 11 bases between them. The germline V gene encodes CDR1 SGHNT and CDR2 YENEEA. The CDR3 length is 14 residues. The CDR3 spells CASSLQGLGEKLFF. The CDR3 DNA reads TGTGCCAGCAGCTTACAGGGGTTGGGTGAAAAACTGTTTTTT.

This rearrangement joins TRBV19 to TRBJ1-5; TRBD1 agrees at 11 bases. CDR1 is LNHDA and CDR2 is SQIVND in the germline V gene (reference sequence). The junction had 6 bases not matched to a gene; V was cut back by 4 bases and J by 7 bases. The CDR3 covers 15 residues. CDR3 sequence reads: CASSTGTGGGQPQHF. DNA for the CDR3: TGTGCCAGTAGTACCGGGACAGGGGGTGGACAGCCCCAGCATTTT.

This chain joins TRBV24-1 and TRBJ2-6, with TRBD1 identical over 8 bases. This CDR3 has 18 residues. Germline V lookup: CDR1 KGHDR, CDR2 SFDVKD. V shed 4 bases and J 4 bases; nucleotides not matched to a gene: 11. Here the CDR3 reads CATSDSGQGDTGANVLTF. CDR3 DNA: TGTGCCACCAGTGACTCCGGACAGGGCGACACCGGGGCCAACGTCCTGACTTTC.

The chain carries TRBV25-1 and TRBJ1-2, with a weak D call TRBD1 (5 bases). The V and J ends lost 6 bases and 5 bases respectively, with 16 bases between them. This CDR3 has 14 residues. CDR1 and CDR2 (germline): MGHDK, SYGVNS. The CDR3 nucleotides are TGTGCCAGCAGCTCGCGATGGGGCCTTTATGGCTACACCTTC. Its translation: CASSSRWGLYGYTF.

The chain uses TRBV4-1 and TRBJ2-7; a weak D match, TRBD1 (5 bases). Looked up from germline, CDR1 is MGHRA and CDR2 is YSYEKL. V was clipped by 0 bases and J by 2 bases, with 14 bases between them. The CDR3 is 16 amino acids. The CDR3 sequence is CASSQDRSGRPYEQYF. The CDR3, as DNA: TGCGCCAGCAGCCAAGATAGGTCAGGGCGCCCCTACGAGCAGTACTTC.

The chain has TRBV20-1 and TRBJ2-3; D gene unclear. The CDR3 covers 14 residues. V was clipped by 0 bases and J by 2 bases, with 9 bases between them. From germline, CDR1 is DFQATT and CDR2 SNEGSKA (reference sequence). CDR3 sequence (DNA): TGCAGTGCTAGAGATACCAGGACCACAGATACGCAGTATTTT. Translating gives CSARDTRTTDTQYF.

With respect to this clonotype: With a much larger clone just one base away, this may be a read error. The V gene is TRBV6-5, the J gene TRBJ1-2, with unresolved D. CDR3 size: 14 residues. Germline CDR1 and CDR2: MNHEY and SVGAGI. V was trimmed by 7 bases and J by 0 bases, leaving 12 bases between them. The CDR3 DNA is TGTGCCAGCAATGTACGACGGTCTAACTATGGCTACACCTTC. It encodes CASNVRRSNYGYTF.

Regarding this clonotype: The conserved closing phenylalanine or tryptophan is absent in this CDR3, likely reflecting a read error. The chain recombines TRBV7-2 with TRBJ1-1; D call uncertain. Trimming pared 6 bases from V and 1 base from J, leaving 9 bases between. Per germline, CDR1 SGHTA and CDR2 FQGNSA. The CDR3 covers 13 residues. This CDR3 reads CASRLTENTEAFL. CDR3 DNA: TGTGCCAGCAGACTCACCGAGAACACTGAAGCTTTCCTT.